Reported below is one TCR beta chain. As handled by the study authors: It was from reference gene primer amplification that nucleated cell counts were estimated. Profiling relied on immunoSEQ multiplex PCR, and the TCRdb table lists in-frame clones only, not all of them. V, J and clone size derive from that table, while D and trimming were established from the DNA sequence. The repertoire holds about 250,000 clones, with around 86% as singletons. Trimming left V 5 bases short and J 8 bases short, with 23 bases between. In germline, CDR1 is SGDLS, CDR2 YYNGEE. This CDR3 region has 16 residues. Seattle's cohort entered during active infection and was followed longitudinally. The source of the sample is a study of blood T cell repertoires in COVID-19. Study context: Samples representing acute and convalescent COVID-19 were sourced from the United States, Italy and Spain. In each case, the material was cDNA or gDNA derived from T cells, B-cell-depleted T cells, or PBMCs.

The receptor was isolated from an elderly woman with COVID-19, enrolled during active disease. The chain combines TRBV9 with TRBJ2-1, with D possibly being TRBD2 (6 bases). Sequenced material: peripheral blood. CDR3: CASSTTGSTTIDEQFF. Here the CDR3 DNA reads TGTGCCAGCAGTACAACCGGGAGCACGACTATAGATGAGCAGTTCTTC. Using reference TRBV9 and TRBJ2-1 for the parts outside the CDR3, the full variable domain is DSGVTQTPKHLITATGQRVTLRCSPRSGDLSVYWYQQSLDQGLQFLIQYYNGEERAKGNILERFSAQQFPDLHSELNLSSLELGDSALYFCASSTTGSTTIDEQFFGPGTRLTVL.